This is a list of T cell receptor beta chains from one sample in a study of early T cells in non-severe SARS-CoV-2 infection. TCRdb used MiXCR to reprocess the 5' RACE reads, holding one entry per CDR3 protein. The data show about 66,000 distinct CDR3 sequences, over 20% seen once. This material consisted of whole blood, taken at baseline. The origin of the receptors is an adult who was a healthcare worker with PCR-confirmed SARS-CoV-2 infection or an uninfected control (not recorded which). Both conserved end residues are part of each CDR3. D genes are given only for firm matches. Only some rows state a clone size, as once, few, many or a class for expanded clones.

TRBJ1-2,15,TRBD1,TRBV4-1,-,TGCGCCAGCAGCCAAGATGACAGGGAGGGGTATGGCTACACCTTC,CASSQDDREGYGYTF
TRBJ1-1,14,-,TRBV5-1,-,TGCGCCAGCAGCCCCCGTGCAGAGAACACTGAAGCTTTCTTT,CASSPRAENTEAFF
TRBJ2-2,16,TRBD2,TRBV4-2,-,TGTGCCACCAAGGGTGCGGGGGGACTAAACACCGGGGAGCTGTTTTTT,CATKGAGGLNTGELFF
TRBJ1-1,14,-,TRBV18,few,TGTGCCAGCTCACAATCGACGACCGGGCGAGAAGCTTTCTTT,CASSQSTTGREAFF
TRBJ2-5,14,TRBD2,TRBV3-1,-,TGTGCCAGCAGCCAGAGCGGGGACCAAGAGACCCAGTACTTC,CASSQSGDQETQYF
TRBJ1-1,13,-,TRBV7-2,few,TGTGCCAGCAGCTACACCCGGGACGGGGAGGCTTTCTTT,CASSYTRDGEAFF
TRBJ2-7,17,-,TRBV14,-,TGTGCCAGCAGCCACTCGGGAAATCCAACGAGGTCCTACGAGCAGTACTTC,CASSHSGNPTRSYEQYF
TRBJ2-2,15,-,TRBV7-9,-,TGTGCCAGCAGCACCTGGAAGGGACGCACCGGGGAGCTGTTTTTT,CASSTWKGRTGELFF
TRBJ2-5,14,TRBD2,TRBV20-1,-,TGCAGTGCTACATGGACTAGCGGGGCGGAGACCCAGTACTTC,CSATWTSGAETQYF
TRBJ2-2,12,-,TRBV5-5,-,TGTGCCAGCAGCCGGGATACCGGGGAGCTGTTTTTT,CASSRDTGELFF
TRBJ2-2,15,-,TRBV19,many,TGTGCCAGTAGTATCCCCGCAGCGAACACCGGGGAGCTGTTTTTT,CASSIPAANTGELFF
TRBJ2-6,16,-,TRBV19,-,TGTGCCAGTAGGACCCCAGTGGGGACTGGGGCCAACGTCCTGACTTTC,CASRTPVGTGANVLTF
TRBJ1-1,14,-,TRBV6-1,-,TGTGCCAGCAGTGAAGGAACGGGGCGGCGGGAAGCTTTCTTT,CASSEGTGRREAFF
TRBJ2-3,14,-,TRBV2,-,TGTGCCAGCAGTGGGACAGACTTCACAGATACGCAGTATTTT,CASSGTDFTDTQYF
TRBJ2-1,14,TRBD1,TRBV29-1,many,TGCAGCGTCCGGGACAGGGGGTTCGACAATGAGCAGTTCTTC,CSVRDRGFDNEQFF
TRBJ2-7,12,-,TRBV7-9,many,TGTGCCAGCAGCCCTACAGATTACGAGCAGTACTTC,CASSPTDYEQYF
TRBJ1-4,14,TRBD1,TRBV7-2,-,TGTGCCAGCAGCTTAGCAGGGGGCAGGGAAAAACTGTTTTTT,CASSLAGGREKLFF
TRBJ1-2,16,-,TRBV4-2,-,TGTGCCAGCAGGCAAGATCTCAGCGGACTGGTTAGTGGCTACACCTTC,CASRQDLSGLVSGYTF
TRBJ1-2,14,-,TRBV9,once,TGTGCCAGCAGCCCCCTTGAGGGGATGGACGGCTACACCTTC,CASSPLEGMDGYTF
TRBJ2-1,13,-,TRBV6-5,few,TGTGCCAGCAGAGCATATTTCCACAATGAGCAGTTCTTC,CASRAYFHNEQFF
TRBJ1-5,13,-,TRBV30,-,TGTGCCTGGAGTGTAGACAGCAATCAGCCCCAGCATTTT,CAWSVDSNQPQHF
TRBJ2-5,13,-,TRBV6-2/TRBV6-3,-,TGTGCCAGCAGCCTACTGGCGGTGGAGACCCAGTACTTC,CASSLLAVETQYF